This T cell receptor (beta chain) was obtained from a study of early T cells in non-severe SARS-CoV-2 infection. At the level of the study: Chains were not paired, and sequencing was done on bulk RNA from unsorted whole blood.

Each cDNA molecule carried a unique molecular identifier. MiXCR was run by TCRdb on the 5' RACE reads, yielding one entry per CDR3 protein. The data contain tens of thousands of distinct CDR3 sequences, 10% of them singletons. The study, taken as a whole, reports: Private and CD4 specificities were missed by VDJdb matching, skewed to anti-spike CD8.

The CDR3 loop spans 12 amino acids. The V gene lost 0 bases and the J gene lost 5 bases, with 4 bases spanning the gap. The germline V gene has CDR1 LNHNV and CDR2 YYDKDF (reference sequence). This clonotype was detected a few times. The target antigen is unknown. The sequenced material came from whole blood. V usage is TRBV15 and J usage is TRBJ2-5, with no clear D. The receptor comes from an adult who was a healthcare worker with PCR-confirmed SARS-CoV-2 infection or an uninfected control (not recorded which). The CDR3 DNA reads TGTGCCACCAGCAGAGATCTCGAGACCCAGTACTTC. Amino acid sequence: CATSRDLETQYF.